These T cell receptor beta chains were read from a single sample in a study of T-cell reconstitution after alpha-beta-depleted transplantation in children. TCRdb re-analysed the PCR reads in MiXCR, keeping a single row per CDR3 protein. The sample carries over 550,000 distinct CDR3 sequences, 8% to 11% recorded once. The sequencing here drew on PBMCs from the stem cell graft donor, taken from the stem cell graft. All receptors come from a human donor who donated a stem cell graft to a child with acute myeloid leukemia. The CDR3 runs from the conserved cysteine through the conserved F or W. The D gene is left open where the match is weak. Clone size is not always given. Where it is, it says once, few, many or a class for expanded clones.

J: TRBJ2-5
V: TRBV6-4
D: .
size: many
DNA: TGTGCCAGCAGTGACTCGACTTGGGAGACCCAGTACTTC
CDR3: CASSDSTWETQYF

J: TRBJ1-6
V: TRBV7-2
D: TRBD1
size: few
DNA: TGTGCCAGCAGCTTATTCGGGGGCGACAGGGGAGTTTCACCCCTCCACTTT
CDR3: CASSLFGGDRGVSPLHF

J: TRBJ2-7
V: TRBV5-6
D: TRBD2
size: .
DNA: TGTGCCAGCAGCTATGGGGGACTAGCGGGAGGGCCCCTTATCGAGCAGTACTTC
CDR3: CASSYGGLAGGPLIEQYF

J: TRBJ2-2
V: TRBV29-1
D: .
size: .
DNA: TGCAGCGTTGCATTTGTCTCTGACAGTTCCGCGAACACCGGGGAGCTGTTTTTT
CDR3: CSVAFVSDSSANTGELFF

J: TRBJ2-7
V: TRBV28
D: .
size: few
DNA: TGTGCCAGCAATCCCTCGAGTACCCCCTACGAGCAGTACTTC
CDR3: CASNPSSTPYEQYF

J: TRBJ2-7
V: TRBV7-9
D: TRBD2
size: .
DNA: TGTGCCAGCGGACTAGCGGACTACGAGCAGTACTTC
CDR3: CASGLADYEQYF

J: TRBJ1-5
V: TRBV12-3/TRBV12-4
D: .
size: many
DNA: TGTGCCAGCAGTTTAGGAAGCGGGGGGAATCAGCCCCAGCATTTT
CDR3: CASSLGSGGNQPQHF

J: TRBJ1-1
V: TRBV7-8
D: .
size: few
DNA: TGTGCCAGCAGCTTAGCCGTGGGGGACACTGAAGCTTTCTTT
CDR3: CASSLAVGDTEAFF

J: TRBJ2-5
V: TRBV20-1
D: TRBD2
size: .
DNA: TGCAGTGCCACCTCTAGCGGGAGTGTTTTTGGGAGGGAGACCCAGTACTTC
CDR3: CSATSSGSVFGRETQYF

J: TRBJ2-5
V: TRBV18
D: .
size: many
DNA: TGTGCCAGCTCCAGAAGGGACACAAACTACAGAGAGACCCAGTACTTC
CDR3: CASSRRDTNYRETQYF

J: TRBJ1-1
V: TRBV29-1
D: .
size: .
DNA: TGCAGCAGCCTCTGGGGGCTGGACACTGAAGCTTTCTTT
CDR3: CSSLWGLDTEAFF

J: TRBJ1-1
V: TRBV6-4
D: .
size: .
DNA: TGTGCCAGCAAGGAGGGGACAAACACTGAAGCTTTCTTT
CDR3: CASKEGTNTEAFF

J: TRBJ2-5
V: TRBV7-2
D: .
size: many
DNA: TGTGCCAGCAGCGCGGGACAGCCGGCATCGGCCCAGTACTTC
CDR3: CASSAGQPASAQYF

J: TRBJ2-5
V: TRBV25-1
D: TRBD1
size: .
DNA: TGTGCCAGCAGTGTCCCCTCCGGGACAGGGTGGGAGACCCAGTACTTC
CDR3: CASSVPSGTGWETQYF

J: TRBJ2-2
V: TRBV7-8
D: .
size: many
DNA: TGTGCCAGCACCCTCGACACCGGGGAGCTGTTTTTT
CDR3: CASTLDTGELFF

J: TRBJ2-2
V: TRBV6-2/TRBV6-3
D: .
size: few
DNA: TGTGCCAGCAGTCCGTCTTGGGGGCCCACCGGGGAGCTGTTTTTT
CDR3: CASSPSWGPTGELFF

J: TRBJ2-7
V: TRBV20-1
D: TRBD2
size: many
DNA: TGCAGTGCTAGATCCCCACTAGCGGGAGGCGACGAGCAGTACTTC
CDR3: CSARSPLAGGDEQYF